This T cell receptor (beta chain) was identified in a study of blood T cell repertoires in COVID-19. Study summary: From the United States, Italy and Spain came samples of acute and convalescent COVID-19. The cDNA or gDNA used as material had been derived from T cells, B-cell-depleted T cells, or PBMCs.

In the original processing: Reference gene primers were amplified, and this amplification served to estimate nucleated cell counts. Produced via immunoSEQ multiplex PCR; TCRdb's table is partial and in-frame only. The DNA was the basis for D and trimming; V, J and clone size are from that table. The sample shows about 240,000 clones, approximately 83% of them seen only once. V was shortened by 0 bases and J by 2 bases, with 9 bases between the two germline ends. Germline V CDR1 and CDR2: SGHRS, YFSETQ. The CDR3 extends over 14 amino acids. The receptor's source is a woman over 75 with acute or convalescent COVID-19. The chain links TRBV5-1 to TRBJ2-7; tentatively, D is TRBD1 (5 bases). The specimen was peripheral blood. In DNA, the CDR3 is TGCGCCAGCAGCTTGGTATGGGGCCCCTACGAGCAGTACTTC. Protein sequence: CASSLVWGPYEQYF.